A selection of T cell receptor beta chains follows, all from one sample in a study of cytomegalovirus exposure and HLA in healthy donors. Libraries were prepared by immunoSEQ multiplex PCR; TCRdb keeps only in-frame clonotypes and omits some of them. The sample has about 190,000 clones, 81% seen once; the top ten hold 3.4%. The specimen sequenced was PBMCs. These receptor sequences come from a man aged 35 to 55 in good health and CMV-seropositive. Both conserved end residues are part of each CDR3. The order of the fields is clone size, D gene, J gene, V gene, CDR3 DNA, CDR3 protein. The D gene is left open where the match is weak. Rows may omit the clone size; those that give it use once, few, many or a size class.

size: .
D: .
J: TRBJ2-5
V: TRBV5-1
DNA: TGCGCCAGCAGCTTGGGCGGGCCAGGGGGGGAGACCCAGTACTTC
CDR3: CASSLGGPGGETQYF

size: .
D: TRBD1
J: TRBJ1-6
V: TRBV19
DNA: TGTGCCAGTAGTGAGGACAGGGGTTATAATTCACCCCTCCACTTT
CDR3: CASSEDRGYNSPLHF

size: .
D: TRBD1
J: TRBJ1-3
V: TRBV5-4
DNA: TGTGCCAGCAGCAACCGACAGGGAGGCTCTGGAAACACCATATATTTT
CDR3: CASSNRQGGSGNTIYF

size: .
D: TRBD1
J: TRBJ1-5
V: TRBV28
DNA: TGTGCCAGCAGTGACAGGGGGGATCAGCCCCAGCATTTT
CDR3: CASSDRGDQPQHF

size: .
D: TRBD1
J: TRBJ1-1
V: TRBV29-1
DNA: TGCAGCGTTTCCGACAGGGCTCGCACTGAAGCTTTCTTT
CDR3: CSVSDRARTEAFF

size: few
D: TRBD2
J: TRBJ2-1
V: TRBV7-2
DNA: TGTGCCACAAAAGGGACTAGCGGTTCTTACAATGAGCAGTTCTTC
CDR3: CATKGTSGSYNEQFF

size: .
D: .
J: TRBJ2-5
V: TRBV5-1
DNA: TGCGCCAGCAGCTTGGAAAGGGATCGGGGCCAAGAGACCCAGTACTTC
CDR3: CASSLERDRGQETQYF

size: .
D: TRBD1
J: TRBJ1-6
V: TRBV28
DNA: TGTGCCAGCACCGCCGGGGTGGACAGGGGCTATAATTCACCCCTCCACTTT
CDR3: CASTAGVDRGYNSPLHF

size: .
D: TRBD1
J: TRBJ2-7
V: TRBV18
DNA: TGTGCCAGCTCACCAGGCACAGGGGTAGGGTCCTACGAGCAGTACTTC
CDR3: CASSPGTGVGSYEQYF

size: once
D: .
J: TRBJ2-2
V: TRBV6-1
DNA: TGTGCCGTCCACAGGGTTGGGGGTACCGGGGAGCTGTTTTTT
CDR3: CAVHRVGGTGELFF

size: few
D: .
J: TRBJ1-5
V: TRBV6-1
DNA: TGTGCCAGCAGCCTTCAGGGGAATCAGCCCCAGCATTTT
CDR3: CASSLQGNQPQHF

size: .
D: .
J: TRBJ1-1
V: TRBV2
DNA: TGTGCCAGCATTAGGGGGGGCACTGAAGCTTTCTTT
CDR3: CASIRGGTEAFF

size: .
D: TRBD1
J: TRBJ1-4
V: TRBV7-3
DNA: TGTGCCAGCAGCCCGACAGGGGCAACTAATGAAAAACTGTTTTTT
CDR3: CASSPTGATNEKLFF

size: .
D: TRBD2
J: TRBJ2-1
V: TRBV4-3
DNA: TGCGCCAGCAGCCAAGTCCCTAGCGGGATTTATGAGCAGTTCTTC
CDR3: CASSQVPSGIYEQFF

size: .
D: .
J: TRBJ1-1
V: TRBV18
DNA: TGTGCCAGCTCACCACACGGGATAGCCAACACTGAAGCTTTCTTT
CDR3: CASSPHGIANTEAFF

size: .
D: .
J: TRBJ2-1
V: TRBV5-4
DNA: TGTGCCAGCAGCTTGGAACTAGGGACCTACAATGAGCAGTTCTTC
CDR3: CASSLELGTYNEQFF

size: once
D: .
J: TRBJ1-1
V: TRBV7-8
DNA: TGTGCCAGCAGCAAGGGGCGAAAAACACTGAACACTGAAGCTTTCTTT
CDR3: CASSKGRKTLNTEAFF

size: .
D: .
J: TRBJ2-2
V: TRBV7-9
DNA: TGTGCCAGCCCTTCTCGTGCTCGCAGGTCGAACACCGGGGAGCTGTTTTTT
CDR3: CASPSRARRSNTGELFF

size: .
D: TRBD2
J: TRBJ2-5
V: TRBV5-1
DNA: TGCGCCAGCAGCTTGGGTAGCGGGGGGGCTAAAGAGACCCAGTACTTC
CDR3: CASSLGSGGAKETQYF

size: .
D: .
J: TRBJ1-4
V: TRBV9
DNA: TGTGCCAGCAGCTTACGTCCAATGGCAGATGAAAAACTGTTTTTT
CDR3: CASSLRPMADEKLFF

size: .
D: TRBD1
J: TRBJ1-4
V: TRBV5-1
DNA: TGCGCCAGCAGCTCGAGGACAGGGCAGGGTGAAAAACTGTTTTTT
CDR3: CASSSRTGQGEKLFF

size: .
D: TRBD1
J: TRBJ1-4
V: TRBV2
DNA: TGTGCCAGCAGTGACGTGGACAGGGCCGAAAAACTGTTTTTT
CDR3: CASSDVDRAEKLFF

size: few
D: TRBD2
J: TRBJ2-7
V: TRBV5-1
DNA: TGCGCCAGCAGGTTAGCGGGGGGGTCCTTGGAGCAGTACTTC
CDR3: CASRLAGGSLEQYF

size: .
D: TRBD2
J: TRBJ2-7
V: TRBV30
DNA: TGTGCCTGGGTTACTAGCGGCACCTACGAGCAGTACTTC
CDR3: CAWVTSGTYEQYF

size: .
D: .
J: TRBJ1-3
V: TRBV2
DNA: TGTGCCAGCGGGGGCGGGCCCCACTCTGGAAACACCATATATTTT
CDR3: CASGGGPHSGNTIYF

size: few
D: TRBD1
J: TRBJ2-7
V: TRBV6-1
DNA: TGTGCCGTCCTAGTAGGGACAGGGGTGTACGAGCAGTACTTC
CDR3: CAVLVGTGVYEQYF

size: .
D: .
J: TRBJ1-3
V: TRBV10-3
DNA: TGTGCCATCGGAAGGCAGGCCCCAGACTCTGGAAACACCATATATTTT
CDR3: CAIGRQAPDSGNTIYF

size: .
D: .
J: TRBJ1-3
V: TRBV5-1
DNA: TGCGCCAGCAGCCCCGGGGCGGGACGAGGAAACACCATATATTTT
CDR3: CASSPGAGRGNTIYF